The 29 T cell receptor beta chains presented below share a single source sample, sequenced in a study of shared clonotypes between healthy human individuals (TCRdb year 2020). The protocol used for the library was the immunoSEQ multiplex PCR assay. The table comes from immuneACCESS by way of TCRdb, which keeps in-frame sequences with V and J called. Part of the clones is missing from these tables; in studies checked, under half for an unresolved V gene and the rest for unknown reasons. The sample has just over 2,000,000 clones on record, approximately 95% of them singletons. More than 0.1% of the sample belongs to the ten largest clones. The sample consisted of naive CD4+ T cells sorted from blood. The cell subset or site label of this sample denotes: CD45RA+ positively selected. These receptors were taken from a man between 18 and 35 years old in good health.

The CDR3 coding sequence is TGTGCCAGCAGCCCATCAGGGCCGCAGCCCCAGCATTTT. This encodes CASSPSGPQPQHF. The chain is built from TRBV7-6 and TRBJ1-5, with a possible D match to TRBD1 (5 bases). The CDR3 is 13 residues long. CDR1 is SGHVS and CDR2 is FNYEAQ in the germline V gene. The germline V and J ends were trimmed by 5 bases and 7 bases, with 12 bases remaining between them.

This chain uses TRBV6-6 with TRBJ1-2; D is uncertain. Trimming removed 5 bases from V and 3 bases from J, with 16 bases in between. The CDR3 extends over 15 amino acids. Germline assignment: CDR1 MNHNY and CDR2 SVGAGI (reference sequence). CDR3 nucleotide sequence: TGTGCCAGCAGTCCCTCAGCAATGGGCCACTATGGCTACACCTTC. It is translated as CASSPSAMGHYGYTF.

V gene TRBV27 combines with J gene TRBJ2-3; D gene ambiguous. The CDR3 is 13 residues long. Germline assignment: CDR1 MNHEY and CDR2 SMNVEV (reference sequence). With 0 bases removed from V and 4 bases from J, the gap between germline ends came to 5 bases. CDR3 DNA: TGTGCCAGCAGTTTATCTTGGGCAGATACGCAGTATTTT. Translated: CASSLSWADTQYF.

The chain couples TRBV30 to TRBJ2-1; 9 nucleotides line up with TRBD2. Trimming cost V 0 bases and J 4 bases; bases outside gene matches: 10. This CDR3 comprises 17 residues. Germline CDR1 GTSNPN, CDR2 SVGIG (reference sequence). DNA of the CDR3: TGTGCCTGGAGTGTAGGGTTGACTAGCGGACATTACAATGAGCAGTTCTTC. Encoded protein: CAWSVGLTSGHYNEQFF.

This clone showed up just once. The rearrangement uses TRBV2 and TRBJ2-1; D might be TRBD1 (6 bases). This CDR3 contains 16 residues. Germline V gene lookup returns CDR1 SNHLY and CDR2 FYNNEI. Between the trimmed V and J ends, which lost 4 bases and 1 base, there was a span of 14 bases. This CDR3 is CASSATGPLSYNEQFF. The DNA of the CDR3 is TGTGCCAGCAGTGCGACAGGCCCGTTGTCCTACAATGAGCAGTTCTTC.

The rearrangement joins TRBV5-4 to TRBJ2-7; 7 bases map to TRBD1. With V trimmed by 5 bases and J by 3 bases, 8 bases remained unmatched. The CDR3 loop spans 14 amino acids. The germline gives CDR1 SGHNT, CDR2 YYREEE (reference sequence). CDR3 residues: CASRQDRFNYEQYF. CDR3 sequence (DNA): TGTGCCAGCAGACAGGACAGGTTCAACTACGAGCAGTACTTC.

This sequence joins TRBV2 and TRBJ2-5; 10 bases agree with TRBD1. CDR3 size: 13 residues. The V segment lost 9 bases and the J segment 4 bases; nucleotides outside the gene matches: 5. Germline V lookup: CDR1 SNHLY, CDR2 FYNNEI. The CDR3, as DNA: TGTGCCAGGAGGACAGGGGGATTAGAGACCCAGTACTTC. Encoded protein: CARRTGGLETQYF.

This chain connects TRBV7-8 to TRBJ2-7; 12 bases agree with TRBD2. With 5 bases clipped from V and 5 bases from J, the junction kept 10 bases outside the gene matches. The germline V gene has CDR1 SGHVS and CDR2 FQNEAQ. The CDR3 is 16 residues long. The CDR3 here is CASSHRASGRADEQYF. The CDR3 nucleotides are TGTGCCAGCAGCCATCGGGCTAGCGGGAGGGCCGACGAGCAGTACTTC. The whole variable domain, remainder taken from reference TRBV7-8 and TRBJ2-7, is GAGVSQSPRYKVAKRGQDVALRCDPISGHVSLFWYQQALGQGPEFLTYFQNEAQLDKSGLPSDRFFAERPEGSVSTLKIQRTQQEDSAVYLCASSHRASGRADEQYFGPGTRLTVT.

V usage is TRBV11-3 and J usage is TRBJ2-3; 9 bases fit TRBD2. Germline trimming cut 8 bases from V and 4 bases from J; bases unmatched to any gene: 13. The CDR3 totals 16 residues. From germline, CDR1 is SGHNT and CDR2 YENEEA. For the CDR3, the DNA is TGTGCCAGCGCCGAGCGCGGGGGGGCAGGCGCAGATACGCAGTATTTT. As protein: CASAERGGAGADTQYF.

The J gene is TRBJ2-7, the V gene TRBV30; D ambiguous. Germline values: CDR1 GTSNPN, CDR2 SVGIG (reference sequence). Trimming removed 4 bases from V and 2 bases from J, with 9 bases in between. The length of the CDR3 is 12 residues. CDR3 nucleotides: TGTGCCTGGACTAGGGCGACCTACGAGCAGTACTTC. Translated: CAWTRATYEQYF.

This clone has a single count. The rearrangement uses TRBV13 and TRBJ1-2; 7 nucleotides line up with TRBD1. The V gene end was trimmed by 6 bases and the J gene end by 4 bases; junction bases not matched to a gene: 8. Germline CDR1 and CDR2: PRHDT and FYEKMQ (reference sequence). The CDR3 is 14 residues long. The CDR3 here is CASRWDSTGYGYTF. CDR3 DNA: TGTGCCAGCAGATGGGACAGCACCGGCTATGGCTACACCTTC.

As regards this clone: Different DNA sequences within this sample yield the same CDR3. The CDR3 spells CASSYGGLGSYEQYF. In nucleotides, the CDR3 is TGTGCCAGCAGTTATGGGGGACTTGGGTCCTACGAGCAGTACTTC. This sequence joins TRBV6-5 and TRBJ2-7; TRBD2 is a possible D gene (6 bases). Germline CDR1 MNHEY, CDR2 SVGAGI. V lost 3 bases, J lost 1 base, and 13 bases lay in between. This CDR3 has 15 amino acids.

This chain uses TRBV11-2 with TRBJ2-3, with unresolved D. The CDR3 has 12 amino acids. Germline V gene data show CDR1 as SGHAT and CDR2 as FQNNGV. The V and J ends lost 5 bases and 6 bases respectively, with 9 bases between them. The CDR3: CASSRLGDTQYF. The CDR3 DNA is TGTGCCAGCAGCCGATTGGGTGATACGCAGTATTTT.

The sample holds one count of this clone. The chain uses TRBV4-1 and TRBJ1-2, with D possibly TRBD1 on 5 matching bases. Trimming cost V 4 bases and J 2 bases, with 5 bases left between them. Per germline, CDR1 MGHRA and CDR2 YSYEKL. The CDR3 totals 12 residues. This CDR3 is CASSPGNYGYTF. CDR3 in DNA: TGCGCCAGCAGCCCAGGGAACTATGGCTACACCTTC.

The chain carries TRBV20-1 and TRBJ1-6, with D unclear. The CDR3 length is 11 residues. Germline CDR1 reads DFQATT; CDR2 reads SNEGSKA (reference sequence). Trimming cost V 5 bases and J 5 bases, with 4 bases left between them. CDR3 sequence reads: CSADNNSPLHF. In nucleotides, the CDR3 is TGCAGTGCTGACAATAATTCACCCCTCCACTTT.

The chain is built from TRBV7-9 and TRBJ2-7, with D hard to call. V shed 4 bases and J shed 10 bases, with 14 bases lying between them. Germline V gene lookup returns CDR1 SEHNR and CDR2 FQNEAQ (reference sequence). The CDR3 length is 12 residues. Here the CDR3 DNA reads TGTGCCAGCAGCTCCACGGGCCCGCCCCAGTACTTC. Translating gives CASSSTGPPQYF.

V usage is TRBV18 and J usage is TRBJ1-4, with 11 bases matching TRBD1. The germline V gene encodes CDR1 KGHSH and CDR2 LQKENI. The CDR3 runs to 16 residues. The junction had 6 bases not matched to a gene; V was cut back by 2 bases and J by 7 bases. The CDR3 reads CASSPNGQGAREKLFF. The CDR3 nucleotides are TGTGCCAGCTCACCAAACGGACAGGGGGCGCGTGAAAAACTGTTTTTT.

The CDR3 nucleotides read TGTGCCAGCAGTGTCCCCTGGGGCACCGGGGAGCTGTTTTTT. It specifies CASSVPWGTGELFF. The chain links TRBV6-1 to TRBJ2-2; D is uncertain. The CDR3 covers 14 residues. Germline CDR1 and CDR2: MNHNS and SASEGT. The V end was cut by 4 bases, the J end by 4 bases, with 10 bases between.

The chain has TRBV5-5 and TRBJ1-1; 7 bases align to TRBD1. There are 14 residues in the CDR3. The V gene's germline CDR1 is SGHKS and CDR2 YYEKEE (reference sequence). V lost 2 bases and J lost 6; bases outside the gene matches: 7. Written as DNA, the CDR3 is TGTGCCAGCAGCTTTCGTGGGACAGAATCTGAAGCTTTCTTT. This codes for CASSFRGTESEAFF.

V and J are TRBV28 and TRBJ1-4, with 7 bases matching TRBD1. The germline V gene has CDR1 MDHEN and CDR2 SYDVKM. CDR3 size: 15 residues. Trimming removed 6 bases from V and 0 bases from J; junction bases left unmatched: 4. The CDR3 loop reads CASRIQGTTNEKLFF. The CDR3, as DNA: TGTGCCAGCAGAATACAGGGGACAACTAATGAAAAACTGTTTTTT.

The rearrangement uses TRBV10-3 and TRBJ2-7; no clear D gene. Per the germline V gene, CDR1 is ENHRY and CDR2 is SYGVKD. V was clipped by 8 bases and J by 0 bases, with 8 bases between them. The CDR3 consists of 12 residues. CDR3 DNA sequence: TGTGCCATCCGGGCGGCCTCCTACGAGCAGTACTTC. It yields the protein CAIRAASYEQYF.

The V call is TRBV28, the J call TRBJ2-4; D remains unclear. CDR1 and CDR2 from the germline V gene are MDHEN and SYDVKM. V was cut by 3 bases and J by 7 bases, with 10 bases left in between. The length of the CDR3 is 13 residues. The DNA of the CDR3 is TGTGCCAGCAGTTTTCCTCCTAGTAACATTCAGTACTTC. It codes for CASSFPPSNIQYF.

V is TRBV15 and J is TRBJ2-3, with D unresolved. V lost 0 bases and J 2 bases, leaving 9 bases between the germline ends. Looked up from germline, CDR1 is LNHNV and CDR2 is YYDKDF (reference sequence). The CDR3 runs to 15 residues. Written as DNA, the CDR3 is TGTGCCACCAGCAGAGACTTCGGTGACACAGATACGCAGTATTTT. This codes for CATSRDFGDTDTQYF.

This clone was counted between two and nine times. The chain is built from TRBV6-5 and TRBJ1-6; TRBD1 might be the D (6 bases). This CDR3 is built from 13 residues. Per germline, CDR1 MNHEY and CDR2 SVGAGI. V lost 7 bases and J 9 bases, leaving 13 bases between the germline ends. This chain's CDR3 is CASTNPGVSPLHF. The CDR3 DNA follows: TGTGCCAGCACCAACCCAGGGGTTTCACCCCTCCACTTT.

The chain recombines TRBV18 with TRBJ2-3; 7 nucleotides line up with TRBD1. J was trimmed by 2 bases and V by 2 bases; bases with no gene match: 7. The germline V gene encodes CDR1 KGHSH and CDR2 LQKENI. This CDR3 has 16 amino acids. CDR3 bases: TGTGCCAGCTCACCAAACCCGGGACAGATCACAGATACGCAGTATTTT. Translation gives CASSPNPGQITDTQYF.

The chain is built from TRBV6-5 and TRBJ1-2; 8 nucleotides line up with TRBD1. After removal of 4 bases from V and 3 bases from J, the junction contained 4 bases not matched to a gene. CDR1 is MNHEY, CDR2 SVGAGI, per germline. The CDR3 is 14 residues long. This CDR3 is CASSSGGLDYGYTF. The CDR3 nucleotides are TGTGCCAGCAGTTCAGGGGGCCTCGACTATGGCTACACCTTC.

In this sample, this clone turned up once. The J gene is TRBJ2-1, the V gene TRBV21-1; TRBD1 is the table's D call and was not checked against the DNA. TRBV21-1 is a pseudogene locus. The CDR3 length is 18 residues. Here the CDR3 reads CASSKEERDNGPYNEQFF. The CDR3 DNA reads TGTGCCAGCAGCAAAGAAGAAAGGGACAACGGACCGTACAATGAGCAGTTCTTC.

The rearrangement links TRBV7-9 to TRBJ1-2, with D perhaps TRBD1 (6 bases). V lost 11 bases to trimming and J lost 1 base, with 26 bases between them. There are 17 residues in the CDR3. Germline CDR1 reads SEHNR; CDR2 reads FQNEAQ (reference sequence). The CDR3 spells CAHSQGLGTEDNYGYTF. CDR3 sequence (DNA): TGTGCCCACAGTCAGGGGCTTGGGACGGAAGATAACTATGGCTACACCTTC.

The rearrangement joins TRBV10-3 to TRBJ2-7; 7 bases map to TRBD2. The CDR3 length is 14 residues. The ends lost 10 bases at V and 6 bases at J; junction bases unmatched: 15. The V gene's germline CDR1 is ENHRY and CDR2 SYGVKD. CDR3 nucleotides: TGTGCCACCTCGACGCAGCGGGAAGAAGGCGAGCAGTACTTC. Translated, it gives CATSTQREEGEQYF.